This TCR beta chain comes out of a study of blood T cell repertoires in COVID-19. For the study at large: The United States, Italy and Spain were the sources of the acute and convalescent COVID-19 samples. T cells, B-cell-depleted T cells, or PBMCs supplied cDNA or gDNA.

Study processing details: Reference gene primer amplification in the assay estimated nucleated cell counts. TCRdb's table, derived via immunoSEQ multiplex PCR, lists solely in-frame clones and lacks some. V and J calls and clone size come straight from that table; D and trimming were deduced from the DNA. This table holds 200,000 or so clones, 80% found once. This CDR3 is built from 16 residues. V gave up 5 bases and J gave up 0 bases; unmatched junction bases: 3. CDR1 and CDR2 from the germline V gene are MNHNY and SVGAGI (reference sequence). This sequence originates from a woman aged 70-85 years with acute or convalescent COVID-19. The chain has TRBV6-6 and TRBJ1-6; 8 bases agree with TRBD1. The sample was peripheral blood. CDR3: CASSRQGSSYNSPLHF. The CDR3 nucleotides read TGTGCCAGCAGTCGACAGGGGAGCTCCTATAATTCACCCCTCCACTTT.